The next 26 T cell receptor beta chains were all read from a single sample in a study of blood T cells in healthy people across ages. PCR was performed a second time for about 7 to 12 cycles using a sample-barcoded 5' primer and a J-beta primer mix. TCRdb called the 5' RACE reads again in MiXCR, with one record for every CDR3 protein. The data show 1.5 million to 2 million distinct CDR3 sequences, 39% seen once. The specimen sequenced was blood. The source of these receptors is a human donor in good health.

This chain links TRBV12-3 or TRBV12-4 with TRBJ1-1, with D possibly matching TRBD1 (5 bases). The length of the CDR3 is 12 residues. V was shortened by 7 bases and J by 8 bases, with 14 bases between the two germline ends. This CDR3 reads CASKKPGLEAFF. In nucleotides, the CDR3 is TGTGCCAGCAAAAAGCCGGGACTGGAAGCTTTCTTT.

This clonotype appeared a few times. The chain links TRBV7-2 to TRBJ1-2; D perhaps matches TRBD1 (5 bases). This CDR3 spans 15 amino acids. The germline V gene encodes CDR1 SGHTA and CDR2 FQGNSA. The ends were cut back, 1 base at V and 8 bases at J, with 17 bases in the middle. The CDR3 protein is CASSLGAPRGEGYTF. The CDR3 DNA reads as TGTGCCAGCAGCTTAGGCGCCCCGAGGGGCGAAGGCTACACCTTC.

This chain connects TRBV7-2 to TRBJ1-6, with a tentative D call TRBD1 (5 bases). This CDR3 contains 15 residues. The V gene lost 6 bases and the J gene lost 9 bases, with 18 bases spanning the gap. Germline CDR1 and CDR2: SGHTA and FQGNSA. The CDR3 loop is CASRGGGGGSSPLHF. In DNA form, the CDR3 reads TGTGCCAGCAGGGGCGGGGGGGGAGGCAGTTCACCCCTCCACTTT.

The chain employs TRBV6-5 and TRBJ2-5; D remains unclear. This CDR3 spans 13 amino acids. Trimming took off 6 bases at V and 5 bases at J, with 13 bases between the two ends. Germline values: CDR1 MNHEY, CDR2 SVGAGI. The CDR3 protein is CASSPHLIETQYF. The CDR3 nucleotides are TGTGCCAGCAGCCCACACTTGATTGAGACCCAGTACTTC.

The V call is TRBV28, the J call TRBJ2-6, with D possibly matching TRBD1 (5 bases). The CDR3 totals 17 residues. The germline V gene has CDR1 MDHEN and CDR2 SYDVKM. V was trimmed by 2 bases and J by 4 bases, leaving 15 bases between them. The CDR3 bases are TGTGCCAGCAGTTTACAGGGCCCGTTATTAGGGGCCAACGTCCTGACTTTC. It yields the protein CASSLQGPLLGANVLTF.

This clonotype was picked up a small number of times. The CDR3 spells CASRATGGAPEPGYEQYF. DNA of the CDR3: TGTGCCAGCAGGGCGACAGGGGGCGCCCCCGAACCCGGCTACGAGCAGTACTTC. This chain uses TRBV6-1 with TRBJ2-7; TRBD1 matches at 10 bases. V lost 6 bases to trimming and J lost 3 bases; unmatched junction nucleotides: 17. The CDR3 spans 18 residues. Germline assignment: CDR1 MNHNS and CDR2 SASEGT.

This chain joins TRBV24-1 and TRBJ2-3; D unresolved. This CDR3 comprises 11 residues. V was cut by 5 bases and J by 6 bases, with 5 bases left in between. In germline, CDR1 is KGHDR, CDR2 SFDVKD. Here the CDR3 reads CATSARDTQYF. In nucleotides, the CDR3 is TGTGCCACCAGTGCCAGGGATACGCAGTATTTT.

Only a few counts were recorded for this clonotype. The chain employs TRBV4-2 and TRBJ2-3; TRBD1 matches at 7 bases. The V gene's germline CDR1 is LGHNA and CDR2 YNFKEQ. Unmatched junction bases numbered 6, after V lost 2 bases and J lost 4 bases. The CDR3 consists of 15 residues. CDR3 residues: CASSQRGGEADTQYF. CDR3 coding DNA: TGTGCCAGCAGCCAACGAGGGGGCGAGGCAGATACGCAGTATTTT.

The rearrangement links TRBV7-3 to TRBJ2-1, with D maybe TRBD1 (5 bases). The end of the DNA is better explained by TRBJ2-7, so the J call may be wrong. There are 13 residues in the CDR3. Germline V lookup: CDR1 SGHTA, CDR2 FQGTGA. The CDR3 loop is CASSFGPDNEQYF. The CDR3 DNA reads as TGTGCCAGCAGCTTCGGTCCGGACAATGAGCAGTACTTC.

As DNA, the CDR3 is TGTGCCAGCAGCTTAGGACAGGGATTCGATCAGCCCCAGCATTTT. Amino acid sequence: CASSLGQGFDQPQHF. This chain links TRBV7-6 with TRBJ1-5; 7 nucleotides align to TRBD1. V trimming: 1 base; J trimming: 5 bases; junction bases outside the gene matches: 5. The CDR3 sequence is 15 residues long. Germline lookup yields CDR1 SGHVS and CDR2 FNYEAQ.

This clonotype has only a few counts. One end of the junction varies from germline; a read error may be responsible. This chain connects TRBV6-5 to TRBJ1-2; D unclear. Per germline, CDR1 MNHEY and CDR2 SVGAGI. The CDR3 is made up of 15 amino acids. CDR3 nucleotide sequence: TGTGCCAGCAGTTACCGGGCAGGTGCATCGGGAGGCTTCACCTTC. Its protein product is CASSYRAGASGGFTF.

This clonotype was detected many times. The rearrangement links TRBV29-1 to TRBJ2-7; D ambiguous. V lost 4 bases to trimming and J lost 6 bases, with 10 bases between them. The CDR3 loop spans 11 amino acids. From germline, CDR1 is SQVTM and CDR2 ANQGSEA. CDR3 region: CSVGEFSEQYF. CDR3 coding DNA: TGCAGCGTTGGGGAATTCAGCGAGCAGTACTTC.

The J gene is TRBJ1-2, the V gene TRBV2; D is possibly TRBD1 (5 bases). Looked up from germline, CDR1 is SNHLY and CDR2 is FYNNEI. V shed 8 bases and J shed 8 bases, with 18 bases lying between them. The CDR3 has 13 amino acids. The CDR3, as DNA: TGTGCCAGCGGAAAAAGGGTGGGGGACGGCTACACCTTC. This sequence encodes CASGKRVGDGYTF.

A note on this clonotype: An end of the junction does not agree with germline; a read error may underlie this. As DNA, the CDR3 is TGTGCCAGCAGCTGGACCGGGACAGGGAGTCAAGGGACCCAGTACTTC. Its protein product is CASSWTGTGSQGTQYF. V gene TRBV7-9 combines with J gene TRBJ2-7; 9 nucleotides match TRBD1. The J call could be wrong; TRBJ2-5 is a better fit for the DNA end. The CDR3 length is 16 residues. Germline V CDR1 and CDR2: SEHNR, FQNEAQ (reference sequence).

The rearrangement links TRBV6-1 to TRBJ2-1; 8 bases agree with TRBD2. Germline V gives CDR1 MNHNS, CDR2 SASEGT. V lost 2 bases and J lost 4; bases outside the gene matches: 7. The CDR3 has 16 residues. The DNA of the CDR3 is TGTGCCAGCAGTGAAAATTACGGGGGGGCATACAATGAGCAGTTCTTC. Its translation is CASSENYGGAYNEQFF.

The rearrangement joins TRBV7-2 to TRBJ2-1; D is undetermined. The V end lost 0 bases, the J end lost 5 bases, and 8 bases lay between the germline ends. CDR3 length: 14 amino acids. Germline V gene sequence: CDR1 SGHTA, CDR2 FQGNSA. The CDR3 region has the DNA TGTGCCAGCAGCTTAGCGGTCAGTAACAATGAGCAGTTCTTC. As protein: CASSLAVSNNEQFF.

V gene TRBV18 combines with J gene TRBJ1-4; 9 positions match TRBD1. The CDR3 runs to 17 residues. CDR1 is KGHSH, CDR2 LQKENI, per germline. J gave up 10 bases and V 0 bases, and 12 bases lay outside the gene matches. CDR3 nucleotide sequence: TGTGCCAGCTCACCACCTGGAGGGGACAGGGCGTATGGAAAACTGTTTTTT. Translation: CASSPPGGDRAYGKLFF.

This clonotype was picked up one time. The gene calls are TRBV10-3 and TRBJ2-5; 12 bases line up with TRBD1. Losses at the gene ends were 4 bases for V and 5 bases for J; bases not matched to a gene: 5. CDR1 is ENHRY, CDR2 SYGVKD, per germline. The CDR3 has 15 amino acids. The CDR3 reads CAISVGTGGGETQYF. The CDR3 DNA sequence: TGTGCCATCAGTGTCGGGACAGGGGGCGGTGAGACCCAGTACTTC.

This rearrangement joins TRBV4-1 to TRBJ1-2, with 9 bases matching TRBD1. The V and J ends lost 3 bases and 4 bases, in that order; junction bases with no gene match: 9. From germline, CDR1 is MGHRA and CDR2 YSYEKL. There are 16 residues in the CDR3. CDR3 sequence reads: CASSHSGTGILYGYTF. CDR3 sequence (DNA): TGCGCCAGCAGCCATTCTGGGACAGGGATTCTCTATGGCTACACCTTC.

This clonotype was seen a handful of times. The chain uses TRBV11-2 and TRBJ2-5; TRBD2 agrees at 8 bases. This CDR3 has 15 amino acids. V gave up 1 base and J gave up 4 bases; unmatched junction bases: 5. Germline values: CDR1 SGHAT, CDR2 FQNNGV. The CDR3 loop reads CASSLGRAGGETQYF. The CDR3 nucleotides are TGTGCCAGCAGCTTAGGGAGGGCGGGGGGAGAGACCCAGTACTTC.

This chain links TRBV7-9 with TRBJ2-5; TRBD1 matches 7 bases. The CDR3 has 16 residues. With V trimmed by 5 bases and J by 0 bases, 9 bases remained unmatched. Germline CDR1 SEHNR, CDR2 FQNEAQ (reference sequence). CDR3 nucleotides: TGTGCCAGCAGCGTGAAGACAGGGTCGTACCAAGAGACCCAGTACTTC. Translating gives CASSVKTGSYQETQYF.

This clonotype was seen a handful of times. V is TRBV12-3 or TRBV12-4 and J is TRBJ1-1; 7 nucleotides line up with TRBD1. V shed 9 bases and J 1 base; nucleotides not matched to a gene: 11. The CDR3 sequence is 15 residues long. CDR3 sequence reads: CASKPEGQPNTEAFF. CDR3 DNA sequence: TGTGCCAGTAAGCCCGAGGGACAGCCGAACACTGAAGCTTTCTTT.

This clonotype was seen more than once but under ten times. The chain employs TRBV6-5 and TRBJ1-1, with D hard to call. This CDR3 has 15 residues. Germline values: CDR1 MNHEY, CDR2 SVGAGI. Trimming removed 0 bases at V and 3 bases at J, with 11 bases between. The CDR3 coding sequence is TGTGCCAGCAGTTACTCGAGTCCCACTTACACTGAAGCTTTCTTT. This translates into CASSYSSPTYTEAFF.

The genes are TRBV10-3 and TRBJ2-3, with a possible D match to TRBD1 (5 bases). The V gene's germline CDR1 is ENHRY and CDR2 SYGVKD. V gave up 6 bases and J gave up 1 base, with 11 bases separating them. CDR3 length: 14 residues. CDR3 in amino acids: CAISPAQGTDTQYF. CDR3 coding DNA: TGTGCCATCAGCCCAGCACAGGGCACAGATACGCAGTATTTT.

This clonotype has only a few counts. The CDR3 region is CASSGPGLAPDEQFF. The DNA for the CDR3 is TGTGCCAGCAGCGGGCCGGGACTAGCTCCTGATGAGCAGTTCTTC. This chain links TRBV6-5 with TRBJ2-1, with 9 positions matching TRBD2. This CDR3 has 15 amino acids. Germline V gene sequence: CDR1 MNHEY, CDR2 SVGAGI. The V segment lost 6 bases and the J segment 8 bases; nucleotides outside the gene matches: 11.

There are a few counts of this clonotype. The chain links TRBV27 to TRBJ2-3; D is uncertain. The length of the CDR3 is 17 residues. CDR1 is MNHEY and CDR2 is SMNVEV in the germline V gene (reference sequence). The V end was cut by 1 base, the J end by 3 bases, with 17 bases between. The CDR3 DNA reads TGTGCCAGCAGTTTATTAGCCGGAAACTCGATAACAGATACGCAGTATTTT. Translated, it gives CASSLLAGNSITDTQYF.